Listed here are 30 T cell receptor beta chains from one sample, sequenced in a study of blood T cell repertoires in COVID-19. Clones were read by immunoSEQ multiplex PCR, and TCRdb kept only the in-frame ones, dropping some. The sample includes 300,000 to 350,000 clones, just under 90% seen only once; the top ten take over 9%. Sequencing was performed on PBMCs or T cells enriched from blood (not recorded which). These receptors came from a woman aged 25-40 years who had recovered from COVID-19.

This chain joins TRBV7-9 and TRBJ2-7, with unresolved D. Germline CDR1 reads SEHNR; CDR2 reads FQNEAQ (reference sequence). Deletions cut 5 bases from V and 7 bases from J, with 18 bases between. The CDR3 consists of 14 residues. Written as DNA, the CDR3 is TGTGCCAGCAGCCCAAAAGAGAAACCTAGGGAGCAGTACTTC. It yields the protein CASSPKEKPREQYF.

The gene calls are TRBV10-3 and TRBJ2-2; D unresolved. Germline-derived CDR1 and CDR2 are ENHRY and SYGVKD. This CDR3 comprises 14 residues. Trimming stripped 2 bases from V and 3 bases from J, with 7 bases between. The CDR3 bases are TGTGCCATCAGTGAGGGGCTCTACACCGGGGAGCTGTTTTTT. It translates to CAISEGLYTGELFF.

The chain uses TRBV6-2 or TRBV6-3 and TRBJ1-2; TRBD1 is a possible D gene (6 bases). The CDR3 is 15 amino acids. Trimming removed 4 bases from V and 3 bases from J, with 15 bases in between. CDR1 and CDR2 from the germline V gene are MNHEY and SVGEGT. CDR3 DNA sequence: TGTGCCAGCAGTTCCCCGAGGGCAGGGGACTATGGCTACACCTTC. It yields the protein CASSSPRAGDYGYTF.

The chain links TRBV20-1 to TRBJ2-1, with a tentative D call TRBD2 (5 bases). CDR1 DFQATT and CDR2 SNEGSKA come from the germline V gene (reference sequence). Deletions cut 3 bases from V and 4 bases from J, with 10 bases between. The CDR3 loop spans 13 amino acids. The CDR3 nucleotides are TGCAGTGCTAGTTTGGCGGGTTACAATGAGCAGTTCTTC. It specifies CSASLAGYNEQFF.

The chain joins TRBV4-1 to TRBJ2-1, with a tentative D call TRBD2 (5 bases). Trimming stripped 3 bases from V and 2 bases from J, with 14 bases between. Germline-derived CDR1 and CDR2 are MGHRA and YSYEKL. This CDR3 region has 16 residues. As DNA, the CDR3 is TGCGCCAGCAGCCAGCTCGGGAAGGCCACCTACAATGAGCAGTTCTTC. This sequence encodes CASSQLGKATYNEQFF.

J is TRBJ2-1 and V is TRBV7-2; 11 nucleotides agree with TRBD2. CDR3 size: 18 residues. V lost 5 bases, J lost 0 bases, and 9 bases stayed unmatched. Germline V CDR1 and CDR2: SGHTA, FQGNSA. CDR3 region: CASSPQLAGGLSYNEQFF. CDR3 in DNA: TGTGCCAGCAGCCCCCAGTTAGCGGGAGGGCTCTCCTACAATGAGCAGTTCTTC.

The chain carries TRBV3-1 (or the pseudogene TRBV3-2) and TRBJ1-5; D is possibly TRBD1 (6 bases). Germline-derived CDR1 and CDR2 are LGHDT and YNNKEL (reference sequence). With 1 base removed from V and 10 bases from J, the gap between germline ends came to 14 bases. This CDR3 spans 14 amino acids. CDR3: CASSQVAGDGPQHF. The CDR3 DNA is TGTGCCAGCAGCCAAGTGGCAGGGGATGGACCCCAGCATTTT.

J is TRBJ2-3 and V is TRBV6-2 or TRBV6-3; D might be TRBD2 (6 bases). With 4 bases removed from V and 4 bases from J, the gap between germline ends came to 9 bases. CDR3 length: 13 residues. Per the germline V gene, CDR1 is MNHEY and CDR2 is SVGEGT. CDR3 sequence: CASSSEGPDTQYF. CDR3 sequence (DNA): TGTGCCAGCAGTTCGGAGGGCCCAGATACGCAGTATTTT.

This clone was detected a few times. The V and J genes are TRBV27 and TRBJ1-3, with TRBD1 matching over 7 bases. From germline, CDR1 is MNHEY and CDR2 SMNVEV (reference sequence). V shed 6 bases and J 2 bases; nucleotides not matched to a gene: 10. The CDR3 has 16 residues. The CDR3 protein is CASRLTGVGAGNTIYF. The CDR3 bases are TGTGCCAGCAGGTTAACAGGGGTTGGAGCTGGAAACACCATATATTTT.

J is TRBJ1-2 and V is TRBV28, with D maybe TRBD1 (6 bases). CDR1 and CDR2 (germline): MDHEN, SYDVKM. Trimming took off 9 bases at V and 4 bases at J, with 12 bases between the two ends. The CDR3 totals 12 residues. This CDR3 is CASSTGVYGYTF. In DNA, the CDR3 is TGTGCCAGTTCGACAGGAGTCTATGGCTACACCTTC.

This clone appeared a few times. CDR3: CASSLSGGGVTYEQYF. As DNA, the CDR3 is TGTGCCAGCAGCTTAAGCGGGGGCGGGGTAACCTACGAGCAGTACTTC. The chain joins TRBV7-9 to TRBJ2-7, with 8 bases fitting TRBD2. CDR3 length: 16 residues. Germline lookup yields CDR1 SEHNR and CDR2 FQNEAQ (reference sequence). The J segment lost 2 bases and the V segment lost 2 bases, leaving 8 bases of the junction unmatched.

This chain connects TRBV10-2 to TRBJ1-4; D unresolved. CDR3 length equals 15 residues. V lost 3 bases to trimming and J lost 8 bases, with 16 bases between them. Looked up from germline, CDR1 is WSHSY and CDR2 is SAAADI. The CDR3 bases are TGCGCCAGCAGTGATAGCCTAGACCTTGGAGAAAAACTGTTTTTT. This sequence encodes CASSDSLDLGEKLFF.

This chain links TRBV2 with TRBJ1-3; D is unresolved. The V gene lost 7 bases and the J gene lost 0 bases, with 10 bases spanning the gap. CDR3 length: 14 amino acids. CDR1 SNHLY and CDR2 FYNNEI come from the germline V gene. As DNA, the CDR3 is TGTGCCAGCATGGTCGGGAGCTCTGGAAACACCATATATTTT. This codes for CASMVGSSGNTIYF.

This clone was picked up a small number of times. The chain combines TRBV2 with TRBJ2-3; 7 nucleotides match TRBD2. Germline-derived CDR1 and CDR2 are SNHLY and FYNNEI. V shed 1 base and J 0 bases; nucleotides not matched to a gene: 10. The CDR3 runs 18 residues. In nucleotides, the CDR3 is TGTGCCAGCAGTGAAGGGCCTAGCGGAAGAACTAGCACAGATACGCAGTATTTT. Protein sequence: CASSEGPSGRTSTDTQYF.

The chain has TRBV5-6 and TRBJ1-6; D gene uncertain. There are 13 residues in the CDR3. The V end lost 3 bases, the J end lost 7 bases, and 8 bases lay between the germline ends. Per the germline V gene, CDR1 is SGHDT and CDR2 is YYEEEE. The CDR3 nucleotides are TGTGCCAGCAGCTACGGACTGAATTCACCCCTCCACTTT. This translates into CASSYGLNSPLHF.

The V and J genes are TRBV18 and TRBJ1-4, with 7 bases fitting TRBD1. CDR3 length equals 13 residues. Trimming at V came to 3 bases and at J to 7 bases, leaving 2 bases not matched to a gene. Looked up from germline, CDR1 is KGHSH and CDR2 is LQKENI. The CDR3 DNA reads TGTGCCAGCTCACCGGGACAGAGTGAAAAACTGTTTTTT. Translation: CASSPGQSEKLFF.

The rearrangement links TRBV19 to TRBJ1-1; D uncertain. Germline values: CDR1 LNHDA, CDR2 SQIVND (reference sequence). The CDR3 has 12 amino acids. V was cut by 7 bases and J by 5 bases, with 11 bases left in between. For the CDR3, the DNA is TGTGCCAGTACGCGGCAGAATACTGAAGCTTTCTTT. Translating gives CASTRQNTEAFF. The whole variable domain, filled in from reference TRBV19 and TRBJ1-1, reads DGGITQSPKYLFRKEGQNVTLSCEQNLNHDAMYWYRQDPGQGLRLIYYSQIVNDFQKGDIAEGYSVSREKKESFPLTVTSAQKNPTAFYLCASTRQNTEAFFGQGTRLTVV.

J is TRBJ2-2 and V is TRBV11-2; D may be TRBD2 (5 bases). The CDR3 covers 14 residues. The V end lost 4 bases, the J end lost 4 bases, and 10 bases lay between the germline ends. The germline gives CDR1 SGHAT, CDR2 FQNNGV. DNA for the CDR3: TGTGCCAGCAGCTCCACTAGGGTCACCGGGGAGCTGTTTTTT. Its translation is CASSSTRVTGELFF.

The rearrangement uses TRBV3-1 (or the pseudogene TRBV3-2) and TRBJ2-1; 7 bases agree with TRBD2. V dropped 1 base and J dropped 5; count of bases not matched to a gene: 5. The CDR3 consists of 15 residues. Germline-derived CDR1 and CDR2 are LGHDT and YNNKEL (reference sequence). CDR3 nucleotides: TGTGCCAGCAGCCAAGTGGGCGGGAGAGACAATGAGCAGTTCTTC. Protein: CASSQVGGRDNEQFF.

The V and J genes are TRBV7-2 and TRBJ1-3, with D unresolved. This CDR3 comprises 14 residues. The germline V gene encodes CDR1 SGHTA and CDR2 FQGNSA. V lost 3 bases to trimming and J lost 2 bases, with 8 bases between them. The CDR3 region is CASSFSVTGNTIYF. The CDR3 coding sequence is TGTGCCAGCAGCTTCAGTGTAACTGGAAACACCATATATTTT.

The chain carries TRBV5-8 and TRBJ1-4; D is perhaps TRBD1 (5 bases). Between the trimmed V and J ends, which lost 2 bases and 4 bases, there was a span of 15 bases. Per the germline V gene, CDR1 is SGHTS and CDR2 is YDEGEE. The CDR3 consists of 16 residues. The DNA for the CDR3 is TGTGCCAGCAGCTTTCAGGGCCGGACTATTAATGAAAAACTGTTTTTT. Translated, it gives CASSFQGRTINEKLFF.

The chain links TRBV18 to TRBJ1-6; D possibly corresponds to TRBD1 (5 bases). V lost 3 bases, J lost 9 bases, and 18 bases lay in between. Germline V gene data show CDR1 as KGHSH and CDR2 as LQKENI. CDR3 length: 16 residues. CDR3 bases: TGTGCCAGCTCACCTTCCGAGGGGCCGCGGGGTTCACCCCTCCACTTT. Amino acids: CASSPSEGPRGSPLHF.

This clone has just a few counts. V gene TRBV18 combines with J gene TRBJ2-7, with 7 positions matching TRBD1. CDR3 length: 17 residues. The germline V gene has CDR1 KGHSH and CDR2 LQKENI. J lost 2 bases, V lost 6 bases, and 16 bases had no gene match. The CDR3 nucleotides are TGTGCCAGCTCTCCTGCCGGGACAGTCACTTCTACCTACGAGCAGTACTTC. It codes for CASSPAGTVTSTYEQYF.

The chain has TRBV5-1 and TRBJ2-3, with a tentative D call TRBD1 (6 bases). CDR1 is SGHRS, CDR2 YFSETQ, per germline. The V end lost 0 bases, the J end lost 4 bases, and 12 bases lay between the germline ends. The CDR3 sequence is 15 residues long. The DNA for the CDR3 is TGCGCCAGCAGCTTGGGCGAGAGGGGGTCAGATACGCAGTATTTT. As protein: CASSLGERGSDTQYF. The complete variable domain, with remaining parts taken from reference TRBV5-1 and TRBJ2-3, reads KAGVTQTPRYLIKTRGQQVTLSCSPISGHRSVSWYQQTPGQGLQFLFEYFSETQRNKGNFPGRFSGRQFSNSRSEMNVSTLELGDSALYLCASSLGERGSDTQYFGPGTRLTVL.

The CDR3 DNA sequence: TGTGCCAGCAGTGAAGCGGGGGAGGGCCAGATCTATGGCTACACCTTC. As protein: CASSEAGEGQIYGYTF. V is TRBV6-1 and J is TRBJ1-2, with a possible D match to TRBD1 (5 bases). The germline V and J ends were trimmed by 0 bases and 4 bases, with 15 bases remaining between them. The CDR3 runs 16 residues. Germline values: CDR1 MNHNS, CDR2 SASEGT.

The gene calls are TRBV27 and TRBJ1-6, with D uncertain. Germline CDR1 and CDR2: MNHEY and SMNVEV (reference sequence). Trimming took off 6 bases at V and 0 bases at J, with 9 bases between the two ends. The CDR3 runs 15 residues. For the CDR3, the DNA is TGTGCCAGCAGACCCCTGAGCTCCTATAATTCACCCCTCCACTTT. Its translation: CASRPLSSYNSPLHF.

The chain combines TRBV30 with TRBJ1-1, with TRBD1 matching over 7 bases. This CDR3 spans 14 amino acids. CDR1 and CDR2 from the germline V gene are GTSNPN and SVGIG (reference sequence). V gave up 6 bases and J gave up 2 bases; unmatched junction bases: 9. The DNA of the CDR3 is TGTGCCTGTACGGACAGGCCCTCCAACACTGAAGCTTTCTTT. Its protein is CACTDRPSNTEAFF.

For the CDR3, the DNA is TGTGCCACCAGCAGAGATGCCAGCTCCTACGAGCAGTACTTC. This translates into CATSRDASSYEQYF. The rearrangement joins TRBV15 to TRBJ2-7; D is undetermined. This CDR3 is 14 amino acids long. Germline CDR1 reads LNHNV; CDR2 reads YYDKDF (reference sequence). The V gene lost 0 bases and the J gene lost 0 bases, with 6 bases spanning the gap.

V gene TRBV18 combines with J gene TRBJ2-7; TRBD2 might be the D (5 bases). Germline V gene sequence: CDR1 KGHSH, CDR2 LQKENI. This CDR3 comprises 14 residues. V was cut by 5 bases and J by 1 base, with 12 bases left in between. The CDR3 coding sequence is TGTGCCAGCTCAGAGGACTTGGGGTCCTACGAGCAGTACTTC. Translating it yields CASSEDLGSYEQYF.

This clone appeared once. The V gene is TRBV30, the J gene TRBJ1-3; 8 bases map to TRBD1. The CDR3 runs to 16 residues. Per germline, CDR1 GTSNPN and CDR2 SVGIG (reference sequence). V trimming: 5 bases; J trimming: 4 bases; junction bases outside the gene matches: 13. The CDR3 DNA sequence: TGTGCCTGGGCGAACTACCGACAGGGGCTCGGAAACACCATATATTTT. Translated, it gives CAWANYRQGLGNTIYF.